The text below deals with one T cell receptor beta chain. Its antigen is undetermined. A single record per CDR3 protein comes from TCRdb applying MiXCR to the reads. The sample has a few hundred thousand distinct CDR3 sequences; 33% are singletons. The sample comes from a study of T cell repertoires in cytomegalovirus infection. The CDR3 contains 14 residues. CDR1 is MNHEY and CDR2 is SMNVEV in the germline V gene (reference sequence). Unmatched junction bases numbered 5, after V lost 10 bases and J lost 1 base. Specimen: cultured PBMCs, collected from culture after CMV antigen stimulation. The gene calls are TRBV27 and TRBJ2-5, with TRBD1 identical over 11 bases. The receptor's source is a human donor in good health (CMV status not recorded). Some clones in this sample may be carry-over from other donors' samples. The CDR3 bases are TGTGCCACCCGGGACAGGGGGACCCAAGAGACCCAGTACTTC. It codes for CATRDRGTQETQYF.